Listed below are T cell receptor beta chains from one sample, sequenced in a study of T cell responses to AZD1222 COVID-19 vaccine. Only in-frame clones appear in the TCRdb table, and some are missing; sequencing was by immunoSEQ multiplex PCR. This table has more than 100,000 clones, around 89% appearing once. The source material was peripheral blood, sampled on day 0 of AZD1222 vaccination. The receptor set was obtained from an adult in good health. The CDR3 runs from the conserved cysteine through the conserved F or W. The order of the fields is J gene, V gene, D gene, clone size, CDR3 DNA, CDR3 protein. The D gene is left open where the match is weak. Only some rows state a clone size, as once, few, many or a class for expanded clones.

>TRBJ1-6|TRBV29-1|.|.
TGCAGCGTTGCCCTTGGACAGAATTCACCCCTCCACTTT
CSVALGQNSPLHF
>TRBJ1-5|TRBV5-1|.|.
TGCGCCAGCAGCTTGGACGAGGGGCCCCAGCATTTT
CASSLDEGPQHF
>TRBJ2-7|TRBV11-2|.|.
TGTGCCAGCAGTCTGGGCGGGAAGGGGTACGAGCAGTACTTC
CASSLGGKGYEQYF
>TRBJ2-2|TRBV24-1|TRBD1|once
TGTGCCACCAGTGATCCCGGACAGGGGGAACACGGGGAGCTGTTTTTT
CATSDPGQGEHGELFF
>TRBJ2-5|TRBV27|TRBD2|.
TGTGCCAGCAGTTCCTTAGGACTAGCGGGAGGGCCCAGAGGAGAGACCCAGTACTTC
CASSSLGLAGGPRGETQYF
>TRBJ1-2|TRBV6-5|.|few
TGTGCCAGCAGTACCCCCGGCGGGCGGACGTACACCTTC
CASSTPGGRTYTF
>TRBJ1-1|TRBV7-8|.|.
TGTGCCAGCAGCTTATCCTCGACAAAGCGGAACACTGAAGCTTTCTTT
CASSLSSTKRNTEAFF
>TRBJ2-7|TRBV20-1|.|.
TGCAGTGCACCGGGGGCATACGAGCAGTACTTC
CSAPGAYEQYF
>TRBJ1-2|TRBV11-2|.|.
TGTGCCAGCAGCCCTGCTGGTAATGGGGGCCCGGGCACCTTC
CASSPAGNGGPGTF
>TRBJ1-1|TRBV9|.|.
TGTGCCAGCAGCGTAGGAGTGAACACTAAAGCTTTCTTT
CASSVGVNTKAFF